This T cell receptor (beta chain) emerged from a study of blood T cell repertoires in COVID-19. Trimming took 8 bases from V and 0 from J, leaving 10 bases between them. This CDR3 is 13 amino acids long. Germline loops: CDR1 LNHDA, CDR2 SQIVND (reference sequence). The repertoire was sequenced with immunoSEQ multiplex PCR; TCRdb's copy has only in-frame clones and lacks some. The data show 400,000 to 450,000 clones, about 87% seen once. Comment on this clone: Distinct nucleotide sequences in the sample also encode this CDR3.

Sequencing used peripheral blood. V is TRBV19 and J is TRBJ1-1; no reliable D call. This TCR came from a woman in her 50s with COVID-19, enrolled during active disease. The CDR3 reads CASRAGLNTEAFF. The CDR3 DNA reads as TGTGCCAGTCGTGCAGGTCTGAACACTGAAGCTTTCTTT.